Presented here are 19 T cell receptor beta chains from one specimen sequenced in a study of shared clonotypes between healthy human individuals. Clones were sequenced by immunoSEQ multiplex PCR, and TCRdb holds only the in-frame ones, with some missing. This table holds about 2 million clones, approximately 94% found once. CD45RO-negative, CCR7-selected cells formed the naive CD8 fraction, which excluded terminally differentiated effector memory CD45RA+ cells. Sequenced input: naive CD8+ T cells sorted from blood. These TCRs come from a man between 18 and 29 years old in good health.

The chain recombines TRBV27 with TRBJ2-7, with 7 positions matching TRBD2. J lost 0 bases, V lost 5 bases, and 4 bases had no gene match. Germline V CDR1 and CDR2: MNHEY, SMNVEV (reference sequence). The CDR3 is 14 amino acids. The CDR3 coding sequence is TGTGCCAGCAGTCAAGCTAGCGGCTCCTACGAGCAGTACTTC. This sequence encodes CASSQASGSYEQYF.

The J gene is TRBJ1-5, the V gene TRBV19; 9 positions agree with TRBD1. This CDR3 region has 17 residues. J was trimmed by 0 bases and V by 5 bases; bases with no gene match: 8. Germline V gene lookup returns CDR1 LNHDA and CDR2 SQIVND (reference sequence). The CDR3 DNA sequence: TGTGCCAGTAGTGACGAACAGGGGGCCTATAGCAATCAGCCCCAGCATTTT. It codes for CASSDEQGAYSNQPQHF.

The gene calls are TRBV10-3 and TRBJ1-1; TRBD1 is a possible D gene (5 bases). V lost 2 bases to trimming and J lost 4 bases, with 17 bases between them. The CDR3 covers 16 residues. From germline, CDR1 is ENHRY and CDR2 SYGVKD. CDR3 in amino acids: CAISEGTGPYPTEAFF. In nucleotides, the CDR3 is TGTGCCATCAGTGAGGGAACGGGACCATATCCCACTGAAGCTTTCTTT.

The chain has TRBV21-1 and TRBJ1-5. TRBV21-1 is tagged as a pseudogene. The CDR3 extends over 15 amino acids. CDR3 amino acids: CASSKTQGGNQPQHF. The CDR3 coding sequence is TGTGCCAGCAGCAAAACCCAGGGAGGCAATCAGCCCCAGCATTTT.

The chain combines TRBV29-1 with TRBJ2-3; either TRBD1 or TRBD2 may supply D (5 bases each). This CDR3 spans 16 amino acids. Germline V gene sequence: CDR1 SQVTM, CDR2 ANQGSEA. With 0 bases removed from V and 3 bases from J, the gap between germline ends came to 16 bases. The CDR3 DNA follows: TGCAGCGTTGAAGATCTAACAGGAGGTTGGACAGATACGCAGTATTTT. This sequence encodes CSVEDLTGGWTDTQYF.

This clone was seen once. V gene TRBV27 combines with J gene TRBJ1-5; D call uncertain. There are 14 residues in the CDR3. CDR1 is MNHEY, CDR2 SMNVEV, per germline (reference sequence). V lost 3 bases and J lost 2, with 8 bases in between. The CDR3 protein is CASSLHGGNQPQHF. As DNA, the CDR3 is TGTGCCAGCAGTTTGCACGGAGGCAATCAGCCCCAGCATTTT.

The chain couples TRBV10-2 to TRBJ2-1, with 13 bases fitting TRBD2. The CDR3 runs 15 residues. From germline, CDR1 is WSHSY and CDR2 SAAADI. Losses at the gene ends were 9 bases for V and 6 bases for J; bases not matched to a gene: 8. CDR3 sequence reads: CASGLAGDPGNEQFF. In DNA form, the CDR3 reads TGCGCCAGTGGACTAGCGGGAGACCCGGGCAATGAGCAGTTCTTC.

The CDR3 protein is CSVEWGQGFGYTF. The CDR3 DNA sequence: TGCAGCGTTGAATGGGGACAGGGCTTCGGCTACACCTTC. V is TRBV29-1 and J is TRBJ1-2; 9 bases agree with TRBD1. The J segment lost 8 bases and the V segment lost 2 bases, leaving 6 bases of the junction unmatched. This CDR3 is 13 amino acids long. Germline lookup yields CDR1 SQVTM and CDR2 ANQGSEA.

The DNA of the CDR3 is TGTGCCAGCAGTGATTTGGGACCGAGCTCTGGAAACACCATATATTTT. It encodes CASSDLGPSSGNTIYF. The chain carries TRBV6-1 and TRBJ1-3; D possibly corresponds to TRBD1 (5 bases). The CDR3 extends over 16 amino acids. The V gene's germline CDR1 is MNHNS and CDR2 SASEGT. V lost 3 bases and J 0 bases, leaving 12 bases between the germline ends.

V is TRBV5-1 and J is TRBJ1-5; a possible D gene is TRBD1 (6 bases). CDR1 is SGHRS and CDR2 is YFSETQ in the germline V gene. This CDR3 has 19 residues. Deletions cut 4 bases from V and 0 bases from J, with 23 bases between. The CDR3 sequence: CASSTYRDQQGYSNQPQHF. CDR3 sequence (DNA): TGCGCCAGCAGCACTTACCGGGACCAACAGGGATATAGCAATCAGCCCCAGCATTTT.

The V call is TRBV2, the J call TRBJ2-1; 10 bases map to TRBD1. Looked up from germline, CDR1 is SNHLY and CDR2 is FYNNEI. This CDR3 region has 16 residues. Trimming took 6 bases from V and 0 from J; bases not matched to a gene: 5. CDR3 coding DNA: TGTGCCAGCAGGGGGGGACAGGGGAGCTCCTACAATGAGCAGTTCTTC. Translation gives CASRGGQGSSYNEQFF.

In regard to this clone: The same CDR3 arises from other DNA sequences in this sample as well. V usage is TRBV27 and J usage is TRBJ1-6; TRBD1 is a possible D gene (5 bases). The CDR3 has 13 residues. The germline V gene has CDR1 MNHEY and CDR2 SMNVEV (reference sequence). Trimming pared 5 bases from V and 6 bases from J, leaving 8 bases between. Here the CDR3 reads CASSLQGNSPLHF. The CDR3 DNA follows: TGTGCCAGCAGTCTTCAGGGTAATTCACCCCTCCACTTT.

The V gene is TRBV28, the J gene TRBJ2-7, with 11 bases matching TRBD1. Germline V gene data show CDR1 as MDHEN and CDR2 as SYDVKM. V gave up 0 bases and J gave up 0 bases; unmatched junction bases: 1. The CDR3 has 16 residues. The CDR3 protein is CASSLWGTGGSYEQYF. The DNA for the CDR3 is TGTGCCAGCAGTTTATGGGGGACAGGGGGCTCCTACGAGCAGTACTTC.

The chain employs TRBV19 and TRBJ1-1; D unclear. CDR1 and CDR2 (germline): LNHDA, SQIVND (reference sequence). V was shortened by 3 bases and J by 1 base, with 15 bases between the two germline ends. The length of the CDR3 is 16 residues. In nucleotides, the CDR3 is TGTGCCAGTAGTATCCCTAGCTTTGTCGGGAACACTGAAGCTTTCTTT. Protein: CASSIPSFVGNTEAFF.

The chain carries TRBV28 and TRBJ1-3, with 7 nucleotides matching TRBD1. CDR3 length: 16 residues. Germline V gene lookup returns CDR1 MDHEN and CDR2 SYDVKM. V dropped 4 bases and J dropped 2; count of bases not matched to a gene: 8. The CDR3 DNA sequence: TGTGCCAGCAGTTGGGGCGGGACAGCCCCTGGAAACACCATATATTTT. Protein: CASSWGGTAPGNTIYF.

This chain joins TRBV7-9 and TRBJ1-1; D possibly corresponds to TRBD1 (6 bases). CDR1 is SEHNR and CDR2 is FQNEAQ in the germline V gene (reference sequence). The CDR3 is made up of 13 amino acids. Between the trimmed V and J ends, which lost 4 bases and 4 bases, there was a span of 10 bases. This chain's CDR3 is CASSWGAGTEAFF. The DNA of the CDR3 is TGTGCCAGCAGCTGGGGGGCCGGCACTGAAGCTTTCTTT.

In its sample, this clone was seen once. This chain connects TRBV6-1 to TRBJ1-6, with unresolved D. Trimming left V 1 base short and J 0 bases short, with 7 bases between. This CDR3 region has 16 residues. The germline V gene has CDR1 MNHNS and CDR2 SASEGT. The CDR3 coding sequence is TGTGCCAGCAGTGAAGATATGAGCTCCTATAATTCACCCCTCCACTTT. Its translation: CASSEDMSSYNSPLHF.

This chain's CDR3 is CASSLVAGGTTGELFF. CDR3 DNA sequence: TGTGCCAGCAGCTTAGTAGCGGGGGGTACAACCGGGGAGCTGTTTTTT. The rearrangement uses TRBV7-9 and TRBJ2-2, with 10 bases fitting TRBD2. J was trimmed by 5 bases and V by 1 base; bases with no gene match: 4. The germline V gene has CDR1 SEHNR and CDR2 FQNEAQ (reference sequence). The CDR3 contains 16 residues. Variable domain in full (rest from reference TRBV7-9 and TRBJ2-2): DTGVSQNPRHKITKRGQNVTFRCDPISEHNRLYWYRQTLGQGPEFLTYFQNEAQLEKSRLLSDRFSAERPKGSFSTLEIQRTEQGDSAMYLCASSLVAGGTTGELFFGEGSRLTVL.

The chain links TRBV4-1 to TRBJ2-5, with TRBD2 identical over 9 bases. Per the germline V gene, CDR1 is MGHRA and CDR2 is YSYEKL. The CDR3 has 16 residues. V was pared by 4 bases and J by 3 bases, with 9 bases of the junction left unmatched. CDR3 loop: CASSPRGLAGKETQYF. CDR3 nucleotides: TGCGCCAGCAGCCCCCGTGGGCTAGCGGGGAAAGAGACCCAGTACTTC.